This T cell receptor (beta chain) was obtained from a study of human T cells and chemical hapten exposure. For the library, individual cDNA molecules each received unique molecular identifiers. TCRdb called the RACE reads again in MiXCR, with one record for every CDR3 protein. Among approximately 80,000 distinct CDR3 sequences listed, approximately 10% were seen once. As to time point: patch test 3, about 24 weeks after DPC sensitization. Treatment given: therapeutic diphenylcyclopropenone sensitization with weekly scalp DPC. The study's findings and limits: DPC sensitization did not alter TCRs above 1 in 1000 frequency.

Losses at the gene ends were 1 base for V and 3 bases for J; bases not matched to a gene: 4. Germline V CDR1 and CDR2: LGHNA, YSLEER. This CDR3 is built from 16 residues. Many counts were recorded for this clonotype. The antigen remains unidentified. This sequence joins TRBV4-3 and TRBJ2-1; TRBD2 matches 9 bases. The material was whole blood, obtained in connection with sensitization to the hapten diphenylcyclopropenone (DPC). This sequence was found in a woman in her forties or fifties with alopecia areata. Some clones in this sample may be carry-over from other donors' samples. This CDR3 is CASSQGSGSRYNEQFF. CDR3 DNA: TGCGCCAGCAGCCAAGGTAGCGGGAGCCGCTACAATGAGCAGTTCTTC.